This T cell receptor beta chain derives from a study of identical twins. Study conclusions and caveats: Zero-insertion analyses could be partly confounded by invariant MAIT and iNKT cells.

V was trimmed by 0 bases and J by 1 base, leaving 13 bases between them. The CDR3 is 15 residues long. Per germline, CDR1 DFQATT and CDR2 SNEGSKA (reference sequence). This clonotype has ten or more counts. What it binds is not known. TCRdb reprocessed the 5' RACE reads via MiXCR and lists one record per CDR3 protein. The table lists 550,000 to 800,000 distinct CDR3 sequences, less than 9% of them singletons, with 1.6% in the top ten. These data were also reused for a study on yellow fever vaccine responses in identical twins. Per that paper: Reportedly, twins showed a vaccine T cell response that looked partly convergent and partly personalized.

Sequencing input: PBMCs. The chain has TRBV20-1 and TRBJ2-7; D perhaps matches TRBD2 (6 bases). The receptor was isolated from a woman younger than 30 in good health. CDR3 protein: CSARDRETLSYEQYF. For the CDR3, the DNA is TGCAGTGCTAGAGATCGGGAGACACTTTCCTACGAGCAGTACTTC.